This T cell receptor beta chain was sequenced during a study of T-cell memory formation after mild COVID-19. Study as a whole: There were largely donor-specific TCR clusters. Study-wide results and caveats: CD4+ clones that contracted lay mainly in CM and EM; CD8+ ones lay in EMRA.

With 4 bases removed from V and 2 bases from J, the gap between germline ends came to 3 bases. This CDR3 contains 10 residues. Germline V gene sequence: CDR1 SQVTM, CDR2 ANQGSEA. This clonotype was detected a few times. Its antigen remains unknown. MiXCR, applied by TCRdb to the 5' RACE reads, yields one record per CDR3 protein. The table has about 190,000 distinct CDR3 sequences, approximately 16% seen once; the top ten hold approximately 2.4%. V is TRBV29-1 and J is TRBJ2-7; no firm D call. The sample taken for sequencing was PBMCs or a T cell subset sorted from them (not recorded which). The sequence derives from an adult woman who had mild COVID-19 (a few samples of this study predate the infection). Cell type and time point are not known. The CDR3 here is CSVVAYEQYF. CDR3 in DNA: TGCAGCGTTGTTGCCTACGAGCAGTACTTC.